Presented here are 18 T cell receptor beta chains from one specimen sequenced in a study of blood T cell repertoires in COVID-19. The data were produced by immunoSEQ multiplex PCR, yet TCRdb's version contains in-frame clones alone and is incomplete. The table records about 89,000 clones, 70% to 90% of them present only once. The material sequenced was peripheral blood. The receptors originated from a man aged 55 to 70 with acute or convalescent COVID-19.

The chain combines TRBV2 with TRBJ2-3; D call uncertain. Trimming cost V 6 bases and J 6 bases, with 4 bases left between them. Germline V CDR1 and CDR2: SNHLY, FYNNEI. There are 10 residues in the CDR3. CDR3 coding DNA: TGTGCCAGCAGGAGGGATACGCAGTATTTT. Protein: CASRRDTQYF.

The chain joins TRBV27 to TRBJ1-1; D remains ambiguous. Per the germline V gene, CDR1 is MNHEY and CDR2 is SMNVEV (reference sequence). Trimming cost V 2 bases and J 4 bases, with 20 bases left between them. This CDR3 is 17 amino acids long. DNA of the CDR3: TGTGCCAGCAGTTTAAAGTGGGGAGCTCCCACGGCCACTGAAGCTTTCTTT. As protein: CASSLKWGAPTATEAFF.

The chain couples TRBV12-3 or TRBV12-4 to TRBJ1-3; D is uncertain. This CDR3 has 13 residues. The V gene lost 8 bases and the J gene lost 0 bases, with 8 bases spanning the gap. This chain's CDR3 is CASDRDSGNTIYF. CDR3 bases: TGTGCCAGCGACCGGGACTCTGGAAACACCATATATTTT.

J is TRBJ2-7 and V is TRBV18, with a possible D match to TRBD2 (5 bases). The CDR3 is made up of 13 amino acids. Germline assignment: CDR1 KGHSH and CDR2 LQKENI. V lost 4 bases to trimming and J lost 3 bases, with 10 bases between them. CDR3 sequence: CASSLTTDYEQYF. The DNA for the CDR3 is TGTGCCAGCTCACTGACTACCGACTACGAGCAGTACTTC.

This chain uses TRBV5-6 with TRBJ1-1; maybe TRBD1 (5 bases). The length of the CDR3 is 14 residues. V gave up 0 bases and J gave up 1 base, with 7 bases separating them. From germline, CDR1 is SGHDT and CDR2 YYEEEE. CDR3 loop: CASSLVDKNTEAFF. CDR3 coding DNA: TGTGCCAGCAGCTTGGTGGACAAGAACACTGAAGCTTTCTTT.

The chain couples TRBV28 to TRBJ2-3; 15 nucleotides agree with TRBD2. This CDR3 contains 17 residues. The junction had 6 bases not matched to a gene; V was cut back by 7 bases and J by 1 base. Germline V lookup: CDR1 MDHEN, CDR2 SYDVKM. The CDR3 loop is CASNGLAGGPGTDTQYF. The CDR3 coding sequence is TGTGCCAGCAACGGACTAGCGGGGGGGCCTGGCACAGATACGCAGTATTTT.

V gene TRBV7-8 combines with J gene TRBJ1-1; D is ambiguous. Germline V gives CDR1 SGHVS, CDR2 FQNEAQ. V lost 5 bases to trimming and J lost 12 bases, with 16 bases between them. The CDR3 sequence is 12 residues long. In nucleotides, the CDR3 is TGTGCCAGCAGCCCGGGGTTACTAGGGTCTTTCTTT. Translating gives CASSPGLLGSFF.

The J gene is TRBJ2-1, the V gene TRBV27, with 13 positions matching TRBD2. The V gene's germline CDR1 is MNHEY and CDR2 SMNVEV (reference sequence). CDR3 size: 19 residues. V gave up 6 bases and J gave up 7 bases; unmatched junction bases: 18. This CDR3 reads CASRPRTSGRDFIVNEQFF. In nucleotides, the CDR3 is TGTGCCAGCAGGCCTAGGACTAGCGGGAGAGATTTTATAGTAAATGAGCAGTTCTTC.

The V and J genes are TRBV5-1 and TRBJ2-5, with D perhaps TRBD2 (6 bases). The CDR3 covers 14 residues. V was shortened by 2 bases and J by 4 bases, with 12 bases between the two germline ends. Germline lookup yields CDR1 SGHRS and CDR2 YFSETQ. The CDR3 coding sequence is TGCGCCAGCAGCTTCCTCCTGGGGGGAGAGACCCAGTACTTC. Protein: CASSFLLGGETQYF.

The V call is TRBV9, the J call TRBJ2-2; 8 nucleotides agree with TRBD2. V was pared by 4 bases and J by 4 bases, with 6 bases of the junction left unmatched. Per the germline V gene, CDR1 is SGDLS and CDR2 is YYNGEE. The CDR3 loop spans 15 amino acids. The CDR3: CASSSSGSSTGELFF. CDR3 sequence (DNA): TGTGCCAGCAGCTCGAGCGGGAGTAGCACCGGGGAGCTGTTTTTT.

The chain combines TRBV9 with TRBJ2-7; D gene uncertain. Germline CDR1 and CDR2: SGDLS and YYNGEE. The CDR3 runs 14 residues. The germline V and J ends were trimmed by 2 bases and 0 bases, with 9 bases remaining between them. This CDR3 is CASSVGQLSYEQYF. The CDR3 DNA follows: TGTGCCAGCAGCGTTGGGCAACTCTCCTACGAGCAGTACTTC.

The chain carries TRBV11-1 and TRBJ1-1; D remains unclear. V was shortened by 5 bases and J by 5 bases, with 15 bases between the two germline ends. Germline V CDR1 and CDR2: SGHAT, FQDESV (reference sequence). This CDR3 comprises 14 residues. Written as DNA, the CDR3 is TGTGCCAGCAGCCAGACGAGGGCGGGGACTGAAGCTTTCTTT. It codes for CASSQTRAGTEAFF.

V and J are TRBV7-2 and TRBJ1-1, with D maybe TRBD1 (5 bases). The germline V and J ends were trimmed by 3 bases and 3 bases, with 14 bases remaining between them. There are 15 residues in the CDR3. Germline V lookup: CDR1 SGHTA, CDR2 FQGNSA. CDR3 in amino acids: CASSLTARMDTEAFF. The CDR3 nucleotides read TGTGCCAGCAGCTTGACAGCGCGCATGGACACTGAAGCTTTCTTT.

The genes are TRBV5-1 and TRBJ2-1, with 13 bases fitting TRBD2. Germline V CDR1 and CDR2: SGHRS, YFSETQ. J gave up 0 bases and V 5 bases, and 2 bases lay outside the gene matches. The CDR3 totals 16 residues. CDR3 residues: CASSRTSGSSYNEQFF. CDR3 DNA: TGCGCCAGCAGTCGGACTAGCGGGAGCTCCTACAATGAGCAGTTCTTC.

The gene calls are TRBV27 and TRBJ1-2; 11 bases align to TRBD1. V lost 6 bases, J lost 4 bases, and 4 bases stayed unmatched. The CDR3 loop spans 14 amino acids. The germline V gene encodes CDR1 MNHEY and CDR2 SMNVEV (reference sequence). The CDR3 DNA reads TGTGCCAGCAGCGGACAGGGGGCGGTCTATGGCTACACCTTC. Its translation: CASSGQGAVYGYTF.

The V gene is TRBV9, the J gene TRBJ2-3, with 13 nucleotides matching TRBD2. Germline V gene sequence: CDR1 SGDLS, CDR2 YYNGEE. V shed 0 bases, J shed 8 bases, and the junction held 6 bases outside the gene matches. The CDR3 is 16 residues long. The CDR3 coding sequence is TGTGCCAGCAGCGTAGCTACTAGCGGGGGGGCGGCTACGCAGTATTTT. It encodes CASSVATSGGAATQYF.

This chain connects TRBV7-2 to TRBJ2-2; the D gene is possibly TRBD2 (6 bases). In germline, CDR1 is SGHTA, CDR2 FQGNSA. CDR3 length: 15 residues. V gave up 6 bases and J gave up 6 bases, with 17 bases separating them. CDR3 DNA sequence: TGTGCCAGCAGGAGGGACGCTGGGGGGTCCGGGGAGCTGTTTTTT. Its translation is CASRRDAGGSGELFF. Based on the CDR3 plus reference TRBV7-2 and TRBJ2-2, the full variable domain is GAGVSQSPSNKVTEKGKDVELRCDPISGHTALYWYRQSLGQGLEFLIYFQGNSAPDKSGLPSDRFSAERTGGSVSTLTIQRTQQEDSAVYLCASRRDAGGSGELFFGEGSRLTVL.

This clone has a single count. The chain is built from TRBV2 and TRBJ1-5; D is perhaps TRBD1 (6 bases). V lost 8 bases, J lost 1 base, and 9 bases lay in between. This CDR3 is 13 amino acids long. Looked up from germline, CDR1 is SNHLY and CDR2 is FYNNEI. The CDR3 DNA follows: TGTGCCAGCCGGACAGAGAGCAATCAGCCCCAGCATTTT. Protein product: CASRTESNQPQHF.